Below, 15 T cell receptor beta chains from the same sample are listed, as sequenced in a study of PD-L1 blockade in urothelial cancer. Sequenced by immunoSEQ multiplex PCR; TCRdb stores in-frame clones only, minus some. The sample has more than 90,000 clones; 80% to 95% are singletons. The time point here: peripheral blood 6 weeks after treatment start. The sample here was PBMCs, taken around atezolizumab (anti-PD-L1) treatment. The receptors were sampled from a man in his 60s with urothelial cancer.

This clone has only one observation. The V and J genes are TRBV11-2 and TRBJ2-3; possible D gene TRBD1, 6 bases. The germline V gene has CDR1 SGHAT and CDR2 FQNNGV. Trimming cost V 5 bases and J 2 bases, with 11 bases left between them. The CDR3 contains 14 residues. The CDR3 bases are TGTGCCAGCAGCCCCAGGGGACCCACAGATACGCAGTATTTT. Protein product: CASSPRGPTDTQYF.

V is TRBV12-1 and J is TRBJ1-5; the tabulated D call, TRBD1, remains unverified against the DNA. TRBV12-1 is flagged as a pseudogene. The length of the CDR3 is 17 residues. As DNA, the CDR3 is TGTGCCAGCAGCTTTGTGTGCCAGGCAGATAGCAATCAGCCCCAGCATTTT. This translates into CASSFVCQADSNQPQHF.

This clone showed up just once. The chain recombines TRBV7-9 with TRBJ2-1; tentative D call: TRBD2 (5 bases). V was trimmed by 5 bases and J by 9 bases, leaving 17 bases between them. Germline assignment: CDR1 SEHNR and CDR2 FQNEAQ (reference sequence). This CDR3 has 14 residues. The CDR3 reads CASSPQSSRGEQFF. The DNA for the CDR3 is TGTGCCAGCAGCCCACAGTCAAGCCGGGGTGAGCAGTTCTTC.

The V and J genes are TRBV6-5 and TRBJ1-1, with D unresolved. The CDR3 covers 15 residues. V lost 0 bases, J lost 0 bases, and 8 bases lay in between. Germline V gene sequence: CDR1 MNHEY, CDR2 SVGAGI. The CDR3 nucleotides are TGTGCCAGCAGTTACTCCCCGGCGGTGAACACTGAAGCTTTCTTT. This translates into CASSYSPAVNTEAFF.

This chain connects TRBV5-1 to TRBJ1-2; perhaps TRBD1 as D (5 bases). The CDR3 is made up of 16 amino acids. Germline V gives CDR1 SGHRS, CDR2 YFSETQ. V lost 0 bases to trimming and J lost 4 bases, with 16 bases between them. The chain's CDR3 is CASSLGGGAEVYGYTF. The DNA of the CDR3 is TGCGCCAGCAGCTTGGGGGGTGGGGCAGAAGTCTATGGCTACACCTTC.

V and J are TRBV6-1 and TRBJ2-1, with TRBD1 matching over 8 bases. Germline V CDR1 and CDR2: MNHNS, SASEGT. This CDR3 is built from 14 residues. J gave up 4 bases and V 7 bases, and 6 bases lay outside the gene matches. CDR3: CASTPGQEYNEQFF. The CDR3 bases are TGTGCCAGCACCCCGGGACAGGAGTACAATGAGCAGTTCTTC.

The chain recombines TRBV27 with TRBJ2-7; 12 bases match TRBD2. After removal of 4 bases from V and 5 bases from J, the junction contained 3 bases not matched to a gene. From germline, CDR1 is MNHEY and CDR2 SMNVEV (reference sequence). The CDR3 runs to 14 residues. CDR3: CASSWTSGNHEQYF. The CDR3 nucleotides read TGTGCCAGCAGTTGGACTAGCGGGAACCACGAGCAGTACTTC.

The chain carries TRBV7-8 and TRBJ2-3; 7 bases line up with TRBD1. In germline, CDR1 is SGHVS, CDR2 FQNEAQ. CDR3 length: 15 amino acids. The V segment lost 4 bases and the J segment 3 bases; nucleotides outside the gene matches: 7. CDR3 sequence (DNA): TGTGCCAGCAGCTCCCCGGGACAGTCAACAGATACGCAGTATTTT. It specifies CASSSPGQSTDTQYF.

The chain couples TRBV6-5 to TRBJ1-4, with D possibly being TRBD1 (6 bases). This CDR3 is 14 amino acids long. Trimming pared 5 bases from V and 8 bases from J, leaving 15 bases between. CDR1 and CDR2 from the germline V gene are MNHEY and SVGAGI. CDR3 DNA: TGTGCCAGCAGTACGGGGGGCTTGGGGGAAAAACTGTTTTTT. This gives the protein CASSTGGLGEKLFF.

CDR3 bases: TGTGCCAGCAGTAATGGACAGGGGGCTGAAGCTTTCTTT. It is translated as CASSNGQGAEAFF. The chain links TRBV2 to TRBJ1-1; 10 bases map to TRBD1. CDR3 length: 13 residues. CDR1 is SNHLY and CDR2 is FYNNEI in the germline V gene. V lost 5 bases to trimming and J lost 6 bases; unmatched junction nucleotides: 3.

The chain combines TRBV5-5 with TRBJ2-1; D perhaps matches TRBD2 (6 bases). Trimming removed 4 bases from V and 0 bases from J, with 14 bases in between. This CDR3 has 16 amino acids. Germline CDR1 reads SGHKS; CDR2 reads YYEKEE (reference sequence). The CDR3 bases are TGTGCCAGCAGCGAAGGGGACTTCGTCTCCTACAATGAGCAGTTCTTC. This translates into CASSEGDFVSYNEQFF.

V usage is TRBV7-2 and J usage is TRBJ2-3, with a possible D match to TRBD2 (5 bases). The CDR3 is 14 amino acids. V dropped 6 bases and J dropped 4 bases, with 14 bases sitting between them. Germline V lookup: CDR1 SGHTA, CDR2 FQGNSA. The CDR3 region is CASRKGAAADTQYF. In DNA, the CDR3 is TGTGCCAGCAGAAAGGGAGCGGCGGCAGATACGCAGTATTTT.

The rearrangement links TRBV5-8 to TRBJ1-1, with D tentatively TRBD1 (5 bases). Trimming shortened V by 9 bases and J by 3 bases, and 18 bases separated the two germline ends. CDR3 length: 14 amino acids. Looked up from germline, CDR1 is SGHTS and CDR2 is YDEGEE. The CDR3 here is CATMGWGLDTEAFF. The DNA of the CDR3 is TGTGCCACTATGGGGTGGGGCTTGGACACTGAAGCTTTCTTT.

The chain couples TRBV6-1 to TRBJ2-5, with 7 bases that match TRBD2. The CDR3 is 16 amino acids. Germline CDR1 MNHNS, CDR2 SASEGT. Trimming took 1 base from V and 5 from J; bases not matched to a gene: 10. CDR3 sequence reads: CASSEVGGGRRETQYF. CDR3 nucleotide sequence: TGTGCCAGCAGTGAAGTCGGGGGAGGGAGGAGGGAGACCCAGTACTTC.

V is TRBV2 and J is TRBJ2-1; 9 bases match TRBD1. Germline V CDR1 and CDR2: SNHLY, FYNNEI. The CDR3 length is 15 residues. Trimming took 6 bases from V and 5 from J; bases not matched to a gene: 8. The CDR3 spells CASRASWTGDNEQFF. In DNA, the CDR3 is TGTGCCAGCAGAGCTTCGTGGACAGGGGACAATGAGCAGTTCTTC. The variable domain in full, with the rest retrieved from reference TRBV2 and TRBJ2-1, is EPEVTQTPSHQVTQMGQEVILRCVPISNHLYFYWYRQILGQKVEFLVSFYNNEISEKSEIFDDQFSVERPDGSNFTLKIRSTKLEDSAMYFCASRASWTGDNEQFFGPGTRLTVL.